This paragraph covers one TCR beta chain sequence. This specimen belongs to a study of OX40 agonist ivuxolimab in advanced cancers. The V and J ends lost 5 bases and 9 bases, in that order; junction bases with no gene match: 11. Germline V gene data show CDR1 as SGHDT and CDR2 as YYEEEE. The CDR3 loop spans 16 amino acids. TCRdb keeps only in-frame clones here, not all; method: immunoSEQ multiplex PCR. The sample carries 50,000 to 80,000 clones, 84% recorded once. The timepoints at which blood was sampled were baseline, cycle 4 day 1, and cycle 7 day 1. The sample in question was CD4+ or CD8+ T cells sorted from blood, obtained in a trial of the OX40 agonist ivuxolimab. The clonotype was recovered from an adult with an advanced solid tumor such as melanoma, head and neck, liver or kidney cancer. The chain uses TRBV5-6 and TRBJ2-1; 13 nucleotides agree with TRBD2. The CDR3 DNA reads TGTGCCAGCAGTGCGGGACTAGCGGGGTGGTTGCCTGAGCAGTTCTTC. This translates into CASSAGLAGWLPEQFF.